What follows are 11 T cell receptor beta chains derived from one specimen sequenced in a study of breast tumors, draining lymph nodes, adjacent tissues. Samples came from axillary lymph nodes draining the breast cancer. TCRdb re-called the multiplex PCR reads with MiXCR, one entry per CDR3 protein. The top ten clones hold roughly 1.1% of a sample with approximately 300,000 distinct CDR3 sequences, over 30% of them seen once. The sequencing input was axillary lymph node tissue. The receptors shown here come from a female donor with breast cancer. Some clones in this sample may be carry-over from other donors' samples.

This clonotype was seen a single time. At one end the junction does not follow the germline gene, possibly because of a read error. The chain carries TRBV6-1 and TRBJ2-7; D is uncertain. Germline CDR1 is MNHNS and CDR2 is SASEGT. CDR3 length equals 15 residues. This CDR3 is CASSQAATVTYEQYF. The CDR3 DNA is TGTGCCAGCAGTCAAGCAGCCACAGTAACCTACGAGCAGTACTTC.

This clonotype was recorded many times. The rearrangement links TRBV6-2 or TRBV6-3 to TRBJ2-6, with TRBD1 matching over 9 bases. The CDR3 covers 20 residues. Germline V CDR1 and CDR2: MNHEY, SVGEGT. Trimming cost V 6 bases and J 0 bases; bases outside gene matches: 15. The CDR3 coding sequence is TGTGCCAGCAGCTACAACCCTGGACAGGGGCTTAACTCTGGGGCCAACGTCCTGACTTTC. It codes for CASSYNPGQGLNSGANVLTF.

This clonotype was seen more than once but under ten times. J is TRBJ2-7 and V is TRBV5-4; the D gene is possibly TRBD2 (6 bases). CDR3 length: 15 amino acids. Germline CDR1 and CDR2: SGHNT and YYREEE (reference sequence). V shed 4 bases and J shed 5 bases, with 19 bases lying between them. The CDR3 bases are TGTGCCAGCAGCCGACCTAGCGCGAAGAGGAACGAGCAGTACTTC. Translated, it gives CASSRPSAKRNEQYF.

In the case of this clonotype: This sequence may be a read error, since a much larger clone differs from it by one base. This sequence joins TRBV6-1 and TRBJ2-1, with D possibly being TRBD1 or TRBD2 (5 bases each). CDR1 MNHNS and CDR2 SASEGT come from the germline V gene. The CDR3 contains 12 residues. Trimming left V 7 bases short and J 10 bases short, with 14 bases between. The CDR3 sequence: CASIATWGEQFF. CDR3 bases: TGTGCCAGCATCGCGACTTGGGGGGAGCAGTTCTTC.

This clonotype was observed at least ten times. The chain uses TRBV5-1 and TRBJ1-6; the D gene is possibly TRBD1 (5 bases). V lost 0 bases to trimming and J lost 10 bases, with 17 bases between them. Germline assignment: CDR1 SGHRS and CDR2 YFSETQ. The CDR3 totals 16 residues. CDR3 loop: CASSLGAWGVESPLHF. The CDR3 region has the DNA TGCGCCAGCAGCTTGGGGGCGTGGGGGGTGGAATCACCCCTCCACTTT.

The count of this clonotype is one. At one end, the junction sequence differs from germline, possibly due to a read error. The rearrangement joins TRBV20-1 to TRBJ2-6; D is possibly TRBD2 (6 bases). CDR3 length equals 19 residues. Germline V gene data show CDR1 as DFQATT and CDR2 as SNEGSKA (reference sequence). CDR3 bases: TGTAGTGCCCCCCAGCTAGGGAGGACCTCAGCCTCTGGGGCCAACGTCCTGACTTTC. This codes for CSAPQLGRTSASGANVLTF.

The chain links TRBV2 to TRBJ1-6; tentative D call: TRBD1 (6 bases). The CDR3 contains 14 residues. Trimming removed 7 bases from V and 6 bases from J, with 13 bases in between. The V gene's germline CDR1 is SNHLY and CDR2 FYNNEI. The CDR3 coding sequence is TGTGCCAGCACCGCACAGGGCCTTAATTCACCCCTCCACTTT. As protein: CASTAQGLNSPLHF.

This clonotype was counted ten times or more. V and J are TRBV10-3 and TRBJ2-1, with TRBD2 matching 10 bases. CDR3 length: 14 amino acids. The germline gives CDR1 ENHRY, CDR2 SYGVKD. V lost 6 bases to trimming and J lost 4 bases; unmatched junction nucleotides: 3. CDR3 sequence (DNA): TGTGCCATCAGCCTAGCGGGGGCGTACAATGAGCAGTTCTTC. This gives the protein CAISLAGAYNEQFF.

There are many counts of this clonotype. V gene TRBV5-5 combines with J gene TRBJ1-5; tentative D call: TRBD1 (6 bases). V lost 1 base, J lost 6 bases, and 14 bases lay in between. Per the germline V gene, CDR1 is SGHKS and CDR2 is YYEKEE (reference sequence). This CDR3 has 15 amino acids. Here the CDR3 reads CASSLRGIAGQPQHF. For the CDR3, the DNA is TGTGCCAGCAGCTTGAGGGGGATAGCAGGTCAGCCCCAGCATTTT.

This clonotype was observed a few times. This clone may be a read error of a much larger clone one base away. The conserved phenylalanine or tryptophan is not found at the CDR3 terminus, so this likely reflects a read error. The genes are TRBV7-9 and TRBJ1-2; 10 nucleotides match TRBD1. Trimming took 0 bases from V and 8 from J; bases not matched to a gene: 3. The CDR3 contains 14 residues. The V gene's germline CDR1 is SEHNR and CDR2 FQNEAQ (reference sequence). The CDR3 reads CASSLADRGSGYTL. The DNA for the CDR3 is TGTGCCAGCAGCTTAGCGGACAGGGGGAGCGGCTACACCCTC.

This clonotype was found many times. The chain carries TRBV5-1 and TRBJ2-3, with 10 bases that match TRBD2. Trimming removed 1 base from V and 3 bases from J; junction bases left unmatched: 8. Germline assignment: CDR1 SGHRS and CDR2 YFSETQ. The CDR3 sequence is 17 residues long. The CDR3 protein is CASSLFASGSGTDTQYF. CDR3 DNA sequence: TGCGCCAGCAGCTTGTTCGCTAGCGGGAGTGGTACAGATACGCAGTATTTT.